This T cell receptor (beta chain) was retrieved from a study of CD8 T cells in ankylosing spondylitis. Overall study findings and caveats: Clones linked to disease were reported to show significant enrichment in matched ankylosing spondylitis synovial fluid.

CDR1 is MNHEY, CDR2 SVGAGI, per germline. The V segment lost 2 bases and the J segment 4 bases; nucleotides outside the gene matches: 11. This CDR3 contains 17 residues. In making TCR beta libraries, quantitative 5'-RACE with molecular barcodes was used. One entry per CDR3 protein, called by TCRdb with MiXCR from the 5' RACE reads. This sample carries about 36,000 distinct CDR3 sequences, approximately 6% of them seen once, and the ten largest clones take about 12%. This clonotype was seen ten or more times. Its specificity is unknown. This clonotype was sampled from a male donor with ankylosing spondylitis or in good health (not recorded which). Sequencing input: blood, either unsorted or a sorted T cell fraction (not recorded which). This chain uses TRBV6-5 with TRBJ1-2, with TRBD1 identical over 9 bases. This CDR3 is CASSYVASTGGAYGYTF. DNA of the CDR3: TGTGCCAGCAGTTACGTGGCCTCGACAGGGGGGGCCTATGGCTACACCTTC.